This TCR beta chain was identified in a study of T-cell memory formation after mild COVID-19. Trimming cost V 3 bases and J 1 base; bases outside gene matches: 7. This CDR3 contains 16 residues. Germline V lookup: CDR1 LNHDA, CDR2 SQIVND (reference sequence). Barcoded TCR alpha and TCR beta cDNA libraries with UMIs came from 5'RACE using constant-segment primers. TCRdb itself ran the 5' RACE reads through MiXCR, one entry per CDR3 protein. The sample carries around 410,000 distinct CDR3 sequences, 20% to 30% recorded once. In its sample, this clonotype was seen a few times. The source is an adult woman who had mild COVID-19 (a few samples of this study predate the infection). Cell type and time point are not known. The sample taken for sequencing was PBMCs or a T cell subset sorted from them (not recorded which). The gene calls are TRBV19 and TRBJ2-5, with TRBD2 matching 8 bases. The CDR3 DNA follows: TGTGCCAGTAGTATCCAGACTAGCGCGGGCCAAGAGACCCAGTACTTC. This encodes CASSIQTSAGQETQYF.